This T cell receptor (beta chain) was sequenced in a study of identical twins (dated by TCRdb to about 2016). Study-level background: TCR alpha and beta repertoires from monozygotic twins, unrelated adults of various ages and cord blood were deep-sequenced to test whether fetal clonotypes persist. Replicate twin experiments were performed at different times using different library preparation protocols to rule out contamination.

What the research found in general, with its limitations: Abundant cord blood beta clonotypes had fewer insertions, young adult naive repertoires showed a similar but weaker trend, and memory repertoires showed no such trend. Out-of-frame TCR alpha sharing in monozygotic twins was systematically underestimated by recombination models, whereas sharing between unrelated individuals was in agreement with the recombination models. Invariant T cells such as MAIT and iNKT could partly confound zero-insertion analyses, although diverse VJ usage argued against such confounding for most clonotypes. Because the same donors could not be followed over many years, the conclusions relied on cross-sectional statistical analysis. Compared with coincidental sharing between unrelated individuals, out-of-frame TCR alpha sequences shared between twins showed an excess of sequences with low generation probability. The excess sharing between twins in beta out-of-frame sequences was weaker because fewer shared sequences reduced the signal-to-noise ratio.

Only a few counts were recorded for this clonotype. Its binding antigen is unknown. Per-base qualities were not stored, and no clone one base away is much larger. All donors were healthy Caucasians. Three pairs of female monozygotic twins, all aged roughly 18 to 30 years, made up the twin cohort. The RNA used for TCR libraries was isolated from peripheral blood mononuclear cells. Taken from cysteine to phenylalanine, the CDR3 has 15 residues. Only the CDR3 part of the read is kept: 45 bases, read in frame from the first base. Trimming takes 8 bases from V and 4 bases from J, and the germline ends sit 20 bases apart. For CDR1 and CDR2, the germline V gene lists MNHEY and SVGEGT. Preparation of the library involved 5' RACE. Sequencing instrument: Illumina HiSeq 2000. A universal primer binding site was introduced by template switching, and a unique molecular identifier was present in the final cDNA, enabling accurate counting of TCR cDNA molecules. Specific primers in the conserved constant-segment region were used to synthesize first-strand cDNA for TCR alpha and beta chains. To control for contamination, every cDNA library carried two barcodes: a SMART-Mk sample barcode plus Illumina barcodes. TruSeq adapter sequences and Illumina sample barcodes were added in two successive PCR steps. Sequencing of the TCR alpha and beta cDNA libraries was done on the Illumina HiSeq platform using custom primers. Per the authors' processing: MiGEC processed the raw reads to extract unique molecular identifiers, while MiXCR was used to determine the CDR3 positions. Recombination models were inferred per individual with the repgenHMM and IGoR tools using an EM algorithm. The analysis of shared clonotypes was done with the tcR package in R, with sharing normalized by the product of cloneset sizes. To study raw recombination without the effects of thymic and clonal selection, out-of-frame nonproductive sequences were analyzed. Clones were called with MiXCR by TCRdb after fastp trimmed the public reads at Q25, and only in-frame beta chains were retained. Each entry merges the rows of one CDR3 protein and shows their most common DNA and genes. The V and J calls were not made by the authors but by TCRdb's processing. This sample has about 890,000 distinct CDR3 sequences in its table, and 12% of those were observed once. Clones ranked in the top ten supply around 1.5% of the sample.

These same records also appear under a second study, on yellow fever vaccine responses in identical twins. The second study's authors report: The authors reported that the T cell response to vaccination in identical twins appeared partly convergent and partly personalized. The study precisely tracked vaccine-responding T cell clones in identical twins.

The source of this sequence is a woman aged 18-29 years in good health. Recombination joined TRBV6-2 or TRBV6-3 with TRBJ2-5; no confident D gene assignment can be made. The sample consisted of PBMCs. The CDR3 protein is CASGKGRALGETQYF. Read as DNA, the sequence is TGTGCCAGCGGGAAAGGTCGGGCTTTGGGAGAGACCCAGTACTTC.